This T cell receptor (beta chain) was sequenced during a study of blood T cells in healthy people across ages. Study observations and caveats: A roughly linear fall in TCR beta diversity per million T cells was seen with increasing age. The long-lived group displayed more naive CD4+ cells, plus higher diversity, than the aged donors did.

Alongside a J-beta primer mix, a sample-barcoded 5' primer served in a second PCR lasting roughly 6 to 12 cycles. MiXCR, run by TCRdb on the 5' RACE reads, gives a single entry per CDR3 protein. Here the sample spans just over 800,000 distinct CDR3 sequences, around 62% being singletons. With regard to this clonotype: The antigen remains undetermined.

Sequencing was carried out using blood. The receptor was isolated from a man between 25 and 39 years old in good health.

This CDR3 is CSTPSRGGYTDTQYF. The CDR3 region has the DNA TGCAGTACACCCTCTCGCGGCGGGTACACAGATACGCAGTATTTT. The J gene is TRBJ2-3, the V gene TRBV20-1; tentatively, D is TRBD2 (5 bases). Germline V gene lookup returns CDR1 DFQATT and CDR2 SNEGSKA (reference sequence). The CDR3 contains 15 residues. V lost 8 bases to trimming and J lost 2 bases, with 20 bases between them.